This T cell receptor (beta chain) was sequenced for a study of control samples from healthy donors and cancer patients. Trimming stripped 2 bases from V and 2 bases from J, with 9 bases between. The CDR3 spans 14 residues. CDR1 and CDR2 (germline): KGHDR, SFDVKD. The method was immunoSEQ multiplex PCR; TCRdb's version includes in-frame clones alone and lacks a portion of them. In the table there are approximately 100,000 clones, about nine tenths of which are singletons. The sequencing sample was made of blood. V and J are TRBV24-1 and TRBJ2-7; D is possibly TRBD1 (6 bases). The sequence was obtained from a human donor in good health. The donor label of this sample is uncertain. The CDR3 region has the DNA TGTGCCACCAGTGATTCCAGGGGCACCTACGAGCAGTACTTC. It yields the protein CATSDSRGTYEQYF.